The text below deals with one TCR beta chain. Its specificity is not known. The data derive from a study of human T cells and chemical hapten exposure. For the study at large: Small differences in pooled library volume mainly drove the variation in TCR yields per sample. Whole-study results and caveats: With DPC sensitization, TCRs exceeding 1 in 1000 frequency showed no change.

The library put unique molecular identifiers onto individual cDNA molecules. In the source study's methods: From around 20,000 to 690,000 TCRs were found per sample, with a median of approximately 100,000. TCRdb re-derived calls from the 5' RACE reads in MiXCR, one entry per CDR3 protein. The V and J calls and clone size are TCRdb's, not the authors'. The table records 75,000 or so distinct CDR3 sequences, around a sixth of them present only once. Germline V CDR1 and CDR2: DFQATT, SNEGSKA (reference sequence). Between the trimmed V and J ends, which lost 5 bases and 2 bases, there was a span of 8 bases. The CDR3 spans 12 residues. Whole blood that had not been fractionated was the source of extracted total RNA.

The receptor's source is a female donor in good health. The chain couples TRBV20-1 to TRBJ2-3; D may be TRBD1 or TRBD2 (5 bases each). The CDR3, as DNA: TGCAGTGCTGGGACCTACACAGATACGCAGTATTTT. Translated, it gives CSAGTYTDTQYF.